This TCR beta chain stems from a study of blood T cell repertoires in COVID-19. Overall study context: Spain, Italy and the United States supplied samples that represented acute and convalescent COVID-19. T cells, B-cell-depleted T cells, or PBMCs provided the cDNA or gDNA that served as material.

Per the original methods: Amplification of reference gene primers provided the estimated nucleated cell counts. Some clones are missing from TCRdb's copy, which holds only in-frame ones; the method was immunoSEQ multiplex PCR. From that table come the V and J calls and clone size; the DNA was used to work out D and trimming. The sample has tens of thousands of clones; more than 80% are singletons. Per germline, CDR1 SGHRS and CDR2 YFSETQ. The V and J ends lost 2 bases and 7 bases respectively, with 6 bases between them. The CDR3 runs to 12 residues. The specimen was peripheral blood. This chain uses TRBV5-1 with TRBJ2-2; D not certain. This TCR was recovered from a human donor in a cohort sampled during active COVID-19. Here the CDR3 reads CASSFGGGELFF. DNA for the CDR3: TGCGCCAGCAGCTTCGGTGGCGGGGAGCTGTTTTTT.